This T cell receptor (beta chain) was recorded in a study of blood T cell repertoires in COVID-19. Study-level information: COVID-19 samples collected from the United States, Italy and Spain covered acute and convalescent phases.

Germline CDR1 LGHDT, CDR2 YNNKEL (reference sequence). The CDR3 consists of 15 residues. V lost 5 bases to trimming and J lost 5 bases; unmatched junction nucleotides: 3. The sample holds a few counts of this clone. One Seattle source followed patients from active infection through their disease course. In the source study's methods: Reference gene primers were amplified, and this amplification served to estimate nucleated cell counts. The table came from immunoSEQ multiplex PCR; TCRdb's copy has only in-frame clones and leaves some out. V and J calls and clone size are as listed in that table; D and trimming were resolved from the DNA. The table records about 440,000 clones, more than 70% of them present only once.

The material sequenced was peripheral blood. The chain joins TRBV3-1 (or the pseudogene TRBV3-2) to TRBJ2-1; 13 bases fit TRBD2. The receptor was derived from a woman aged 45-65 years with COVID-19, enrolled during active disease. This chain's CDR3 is CASSSGLAGNNEQFF. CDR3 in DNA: TGTGCCAGCAGCTCGGGACTAGCGGGAAACAATGAGCAGTTCTTC.